Listed below are T cell receptor beta chains from one sample, sequenced in a study of shared clonotypes between healthy human individuals. The protocol was immunoSEQ multiplex PCR, while the TCRdb copy is restricted to in-frame clones and leaves out a portion. The table records 950,000 to 1,100,000 clones, around 75% of them present only once. The sequenced sample was memory CD4+ T cells sorted from blood. These receptors were obtained from a man in his late teens or twenties in good health. The CDR3 runs from the conserved cysteine through the conserved F or W. A D gene is named only where the DNA matches it firmly. Rows give clone size only sometimes, using once, few, many, or a class for an expanded clone.

j_call v_call clone_size d_call cdr3_nt cdr3_aa
TRBJ1-2 TRBV5-1 . TRBD1 TGCGCCAGCCGAAAGGTCCCGGGACAGGGGCCTACTTATGGCTACACCTTC CASRKVPGQGPTYGYTF
TRBJ1-1 TRBV19 . TRBD1 TGTGCCAGTAGTACCCAGGGGGCGAACACTGAAGCTTTCTTT CASSTQGANTEAFF
TRBJ1-5 TRBV6-5 . . TGTGCCAGCTCGGCGGAGAGGGCGGGGAATCAGCCCCAGCATTTT CASSAERAGNQPQHF
TRBJ2-5 TRBV2 . TRBD1 TGTGCCAGCAGAGGGGGCTGGGAGACCCAGTACTTC CASRGGWETQYF
TRBJ2-3 TRBV25-1 . TRBD2 TGTGCCAGCAGTGATTCAGGGCCCGAGCGGGAGGCAGATACGCAGTATTTT CASSDSGPEREADTQYF
TRBJ1-2 TRBV2 once TRBD1 TGTGCCAGCTATAAACAACAGGGGAGTCATGGCTACACCTTC CASYKQQGSHGYTF
TRBJ1-1 TRBV5-4 . . TGTGCCAGCAGCTGGGACACGAACACTGAAGCTTTCTTT CASSWDTNTEAFF
TRBJ2-3 TRBV7-8 . . TGTGCCAGCAGCTCCCTAGTAGGTACGCAGTATTTT CASSSLVGTQYF
TRBJ2-7 TRBV18 . TRBD2 TGTGCCAGCTCAGCCCTAGCGGGGACTTCCTACGAGCAGTACTTC CASSALAGTSYEQYF
TRBJ2-1 TRBV9 . . TGTGCCAGCAGCCCCTCCGCCGGGGGCACCCCATACGAGCAGTTCTTC CASSPSAGGTPYEQFF
TRBJ1-5 TRBV9 . . TGTGCCAGCAGCGGTGATGGACACTCAAATCAGCCCCAGCATTTT CASSGDGHSNQPQHF
TRBJ2-2 TRBV29-1 . TRBD1 TGCAGCGCTCGGACAGGGGGCGATTACGGGGAGCTGTTTTTT CSARTGGDYGELFF
TRBJ2-1 TRBV7-9 . TRBD1 TGTGCCAGCAGCTATCGTACCGGGACAGGGGGGACGAATGAGCAGTTCTTC CASSYRTGTGGTNEQFF
TRBJ1-1 TRBV9 . . TGTGCCAGCAGCCCGGGACCGGAGAACACTGAAGCTTTCTTT CASSPGPENTEAFF
TRBJ2-7 TRBV7-2 . . TGTGCCAGCAGCTTAGCCCGCGGGACTCGAGCCTACGAGCAGTACTTC CASSLARGTRAYEQYF
TRBJ1-4 TRBV25-1 . . TGTGCCAGCAGTGAATCCTACAGCAGGGCTAATGAAAAACTGTTTTTT CASSESYSRANEKLFF
TRBJ2-7 TRBV5-4 few . TGTGCCAGCAGCGCGGACCGACAATACGAGCAGTACTTC CASSADRQYEQYF
TRBJ1-2 TRBV29-1 . . TGCAGCGTCAACAGGGTAAATGGCTACACCTTC CSVNRVNGYTF
TRBJ2-3 TRBV9 . TRBD1 TGTGCCAGCAGCGTAGGCGGCAGGGGGAGCACAGATACGCAGTATTTT CASSVGGRGSTDTQYF
TRBJ1-2 TRBV10-3 . . TGTGCCATCAGTGAGTCCGGGGAAGGAAGCTATGGCTACACCTTC CAISESGEGSYGYTF
TRBJ1-3 TRBV19 . . TGTGCCAGTATCCGGGGCAGGGACTCGCCGGGAAACACCATATATTTT CASIRGRDSPGNTIYF
TRBJ2-2 TRBV6-5 . . TGTGCCAGCAGTTCTCGAGTGGGGGCCGCCGGGGAGCTGTTTTTT CASSSRVGAAGELFF
TRBJ2-1 TRBV20-1 . TRBD1 TGCAGTGCACAGGGGGCGGTAGCGCAGTTCTTC CSAQGAVAQFF
TRBJ1-1 TRBV5-1 . . TGCGCCAGCAGCAAGGATACAGGAAACACTGAAGCTTTCTTT CASSKDTGNTEAFF
TRBJ1-1 TRBV28 . . TGTGCCAGCAGAAGAACAGGTGAAGCTTTCTTT CASRRTGEAFF